The T cell receptor beta chain described here comes from a study of blood T cells in healthy people across ages. PCR was performed a second time for about 7 to 11 cycles using a sample-barcoded 5' primer and a J-beta primer mix. TCRdb re-called the 5' RACE reads through MiXCR, storing one row per CDR3 protein. The table records some 880,000 distinct CDR3 sequences, under 40% of them present only once. The V end lost 3 bases, the J end lost 0 bases, and 6 bases lay between the germline ends. CDR1 and CDR2 from the germline V gene are SGHTA and FQGTGA. This CDR3 spans 14 amino acids. This receptor was identified in a man aged 18 to 30 in good health. Sequenced: blood. The rearrangement links TRBV7-3 to TRBJ2-1; possibly TRBD2 for D (5 bases). CDR3 region: CASSFSASYNEQFF. DNA for the CDR3: TGTGCCAGCAGCTTTAGCGCCTCCTACAATGAGCAGTTCTTC.